Each of the 15 T cell receptor beta chains below was sequenced from the same sample in a study of beta chain features in type 1 diabetes. Study outcomes and limitations: Researchers report that Type 1 diabetes patients had moderately but significantly shorter TCRB CDR3s across all four CD4+ subsets.

Every isolated RNA sample was fully reverse transcribed, so sequencing captured expressed TCRB transcripts. Produced via immunoSEQ multiplex PCR; TCRdb's table is partial and in-frame only. The sample holds approximately 600,000 clones, around an eighth seen once. Which antigens these TCRs recognize remains unknown. Sequenced input: naive CD4+ T cells from blood. The source of these receptors is a man aged 30 to 39 with type 1 diabetes.

This clone was counted a few times. V and J are TRBV9 and TRBJ1-2; the D is unclear. Looked up from germline, CDR1 is SGDLS and CDR2 is YYNGEE. The CDR3 has 15 residues. The V gene lost 0 bases and the J gene lost 4 bases, with 13 bases spanning the gap. CDR3 residues: CASSVEDLSGYGYTF. Here the CDR3 DNA reads TGTGCCAGCAGCGTAGAAGACCTAAGCGGCTATGGCTACACCTTC.

This clone has just a few counts. The chain joins TRBV14 to TRBJ1-1, with D hard to call. With 3 bases removed from V and 1 base from J, the gap between germline ends came to 15 bases. CDR3 length equals 16 residues. Germline V gene data show CDR1 as SGHDN and CDR2 as FVKESK. The CDR3 sequence: CASSHYDWGTNTEAFF. CDR3 coding DNA: TGTGCCAGCAGCCATTATGATTGGGGTACGAACACTGAAGCTTTCTTT.

The chain couples TRBV18 to TRBJ2-7; D not resolved. The CDR3 length is 11 residues. V was cut by 6 bases and J by 4 bases, with 7 bases left in between. In germline, CDR1 is KGHSH, CDR2 LQKENI. CDR3 coding DNA: TGTGCCAGCTCTAAAGGGTACGAGCAGTACTTC. It encodes CASSKGYEQYF.

The chain links TRBV19 to TRBJ1-6, with 7 bases lining up with TRBD1. V trimming: 7 bases; J trimming: 10 bases; junction bases outside the gene matches: 13. The length of the CDR3 is 15 residues. Germline V gives CDR1 LNHDA, CDR2 SQIVND (reference sequence). CDR3 residues: CASTMGRGTGSPLHF. As DNA, the CDR3 is TGTGCCAGTACTATGGGCAGGGGGACTGGGTCACCCCTCCACTTT.

The V call is TRBV10-3, the J call TRBJ2-7, with D unclear. Trimming left V 0 bases short and J 6 bases short, with 3 bases between. CDR3 size: 11 residues. Germline CDR1 is ENHRY and CDR2 is SYGVKD. DNA for the CDR3: TGTGCCATCAGTGAGTCGAGCGAGCAGTACTTC. It yields the protein CAISESSEQYF.

This chain links TRBV10-3 with TRBJ1-2; D is undetermined. CDR1 and CDR2 from the germline V gene are ENHRY and SYGVKD. The V end lost 2 bases, the J end lost 2 bases, and 9 bases lay between the germline ends. The CDR3 has 14 residues. The CDR3 DNA sequence: TGTGCCATCAGTGAGGAACGAGGGAACTATGGCTACACCTTC. Its translation: CAISEERGNYGYTF.

J is TRBJ2-5 and V is TRBV6-5; D is ambiguous. The CDR3 extends over 11 amino acids. Trimming pared 8 bases from V and 5 bases from J, leaving 9 bases between. Germline V gives CDR1 MNHEY, CDR2 SVGAGI. Here the CDR3 reads CASHNSETQYF. Written as DNA, the CDR3 is TGTGCCAGCCACAACTCGGAGACCCAGTACTTC.

This clone appeared a few times. This rearrangement joins TRBV7-9 to TRBJ2-7, with 10 bases lining up with TRBD2. Germline lookup yields CDR1 SEHNR and CDR2 FQNEAQ (reference sequence). CDR3 length equals 16 residues. The ends lost 1 base at V and 3 bases at J; junction bases unmatched: 6. The CDR3 spells CASSLVASGGIYEQYF. CDR3 in DNA: TGTGCCAGCAGCTTAGTCGCTAGCGGGGGCATCTACGAGCAGTACTTC.

Remarks on this clone: The sample has other DNA sequences that encode this CDR3 too. V gene TRBV7-2 combines with J gene TRBJ2-1; perhaps D is TRBD1 or TRBD2 (5 bases each). V gave up 5 bases and J gave up 5 bases, with 13 bases separating them. The CDR3 has 14 residues. Germline V gene data show CDR1 as SGHTA and CDR2 as FQGNSA. CDR3 in DNA: TGTGCCAGCAGCCCGAGGGGACCGAACAATGAGCAGTTCTTC. It translates to CASSPRGPNNEQFF.

The chain links TRBV2 to TRBJ2-5; unclear D gene. V was trimmed by 0 bases and J by 0 bases, leaving 8 bases between them. Per germline, CDR1 SNHLY and CDR2 FYNNEI. The CDR3 totals 15 residues. The CDR3 nucleotides read TGTGCCAGCAGTGAAGCACAGTTACACCAAGAGACCCAGTACTTC. Amino acids: CASSEAQLHQETQYF.

Remarks on this clone: This sample also contains other DNA sequences that code for the same CDR3. This chain links TRBV6-6 with TRBJ1-5, with D possibly being TRBD1 (6 bases). Germline V CDR1 and CDR2: MNHNY, SVGAGI (reference sequence). Trimming took off 0 bases at V and 4 bases at J, with 7 bases between the two ends. The CDR3 loop spans 14 amino acids. For the CDR3, the DNA is TGTGCCAGCAGTTACTCACAGGGAAATCAGCCCCAGCATTTT. As protein: CASSYSQGNQPQHF.

This clone was counted between two and nine times. V usage is TRBV7-2 and J usage is TRBJ2-1; 10 bases are a match to TRBD2. V trimming: 5 bases; J trimming: 3 bases; junction bases outside the gene matches: 7. Germline V CDR1 and CDR2: SGHTA, FQGNSA. The CDR3 is made up of 16 amino acids. The CDR3, as DNA: TGTGCCAGCAGCCCATTAGCGGGGGGAAACTACAATGAGCAGTTCTTC. Protein: CASSPLAGGNYNEQFF.

This rearrangement joins TRBV18 to TRBJ1-5; D remains unclear. Between the trimmed V and J ends, which lost 0 bases and 5 bases, there was a span of 11 bases. The CDR3 runs 15 residues. CDR1 is KGHSH, CDR2 LQKENI, per germline. The CDR3 coding sequence is TGTGCCAGCTCACCACCGTCAGGCGGTGATCAGCCCCAGCATTTT. It encodes CASSPPSGGDQPQHF.

CDR3 loop: CATSGAAQETQYF. CDR3 nucleotide sequence: TGTGCCACCTCAGGGGCAGCCCAAGAGACCCAGTACTTC. This chain joins TRBV19 and TRBJ2-5, with D possibly TRBD1 on 6 matching bases. Germline CDR1 LNHDA, CDR2 SQIVND (reference sequence). V gave up 10 bases and J gave up 1 base, with 13 bases separating them. This CDR3 is 13 amino acids long.

The chain employs TRBV6-5 and TRBJ1-2, with D perhaps TRBD1 (6 bases). Germline-derived CDR1 and CDR2 are MNHEY and SVGAGI. V lost 7 bases and J 3 bases, leaving 15 bases between the germline ends. The CDR3 length is 14 residues. The CDR3 protein is CASTSDRTHYGYTF. The CDR3 nucleotides read TGTGCCAGCACCTCAGACAGGACTCACTATGGCTACACCTTC.